The clone carrying this T cell receptor beta chain came up a few times. The target antigen is unknown. Amplification by 5'RACE using constant-segment primers produced TCR alpha and TCR beta cDNA libraries that carried sample barcodes and UMIs. TCRdb ran MiXCR on the 5' RACE reads and lists one entry per CDR3 protein. The table lists some 57,000 distinct CDR3 sequences, 12% of them singletons. The sample belongs to a study of T-cell memory formation after mild COVID-19. Study background: TCR clusters were mostly donor specific.

Broader study findings: Clones contracting day 15 to 85 were balanced CD4/CD8; later expanders leaned CD4+. Mostly located in CM and EM were contracting CD4+ clones, with contracting CD8+ clones located in EMRA.

The sequencing sample was made of PBMCs or a T cell subset sorted from them (not recorded which). The clonotype comes from a man aged 18 to 30 who had mild COVID-19 (a few samples of this study predate the infection). Cell type and time point are not known.

The CDR3 nucleotides are TGTGCCAGCAGTTTATGGGACAGGGAGACCCAGTACTTC. Translated: CASSLWDRETQYF. The genes are TRBV27 and TRBJ2-5; TRBD1 matches at 8 bases. With V trimmed by 1 base and J by 5 bases, 0 bases remained unmatched. The CDR3 runs 13 residues. CDR1 is MNHEY and CDR2 is SMNVEV in the germline V gene (reference sequence).